Listed below are T cell receptor beta chains from one sample, sequenced in a study of cytomegalovirus exposure and HLA in healthy donors. The table came from immunoSEQ multiplex PCR; TCRdb's copy has only in-frame clones and leaves some out. The data contain some 150,000 clones, 82% of them singletons. The specimen sequenced was PBMCs. These receptors were obtained from a man in his forties or fifties in good health and CMV-seropositive. Each CDR3 is given with its conserved first and last residue. Each record gives: CDR3 protein, CDR3 DNA, J gene, CDR3 length, V gene, clone size, D gene. D genes are given only for firm matches. Clone size is given for some rows only: seen once, a few or many times, or a class if the clone is expanded.

CDR3 protein: CASSFSGTAEFF; CDR3 DNA: TGTGCCAGCAGTTTTAGCGGGACTGCTGAGTTCTTC; J gene: TRBJ2-1; CDR3 length: 12; V gene: TRBV2; clone size: -; D gene: TRBD2
CDR3 protein: CASSQDWHEQFF; CDR3 DNA: TGTGCCAGCAGCCAAGATTGGCATGAGCAGTTCTTC; J gene: TRBJ2-1; CDR3 length: 12; V gene: TRBV14; clone size: few; D gene: -
CDR3 protein: CASSVSYEQYF; CDR3 DNA: TGTGCCAGCAGCGTTAGCTACGAGCAGTACTTC; J gene: TRBJ2-7; CDR3 length: 11; V gene: TRBV11-2; clone size: -; D gene: -
CDR3 protein: CATPWGGSQETQYF; CDR3 DNA: TGTGCCACCCCGTGGGGGGGGTCCCAAGAGACCCAGTACTTC; J gene: TRBJ2-5; CDR3 length: 14; V gene: TRBV27; clone size: -; D gene: TRBD2
CDR3 protein: CASSLASPGDPYGYTF; CDR3 DNA: TGTGCCAGCAGCTTGGCGAGTCCAGGGGATCCCTATGGCTACACCTTC; J gene: TRBJ1-2; CDR3 length: 16; V gene: TRBV5-5; clone size: -; D gene: -
CDR3 protein: CASSIEEGSGSPLHF; CDR3 DNA: TGTGCCAGTAGTATAGAGGAGGGTTCGGGATCACCCCTCCACTTT; J gene: TRBJ1-6; CDR3 length: 15; V gene: TRBV19; clone size: -; D gene: -
CDR3 protein: CASSWLTGGTGNTIYF; CDR3 DNA: TGTGCCAGCAGCTGGTTAACAGGGGGCACTGGAAACACCATATATTTT; J gene: TRBJ1-3; CDR3 length: 16; V gene: TRBV11-2; clone size: -; D gene: TRBD1
CDR3 protein: CASSVFQIGTAINNEQFF; CDR3 DNA: TGTGCCAGCAGCGTCTTTCAGATCGGGACAGCGATAAACAATGAGCAGTTCTTC; J gene: TRBJ2-1; CDR3 length: 18; V gene: TRBV7-2; clone size: -; D gene: TRBD1
CDR3 protein: CASSRQAMNTEAFF; CDR3 DNA: TGTGCCAGCAGTAGACAGGCCATGAACACTGAAGCTTTCTTT; J gene: TRBJ1-1; CDR3 length: 14; V gene: TRBV6-5; clone size: few; D gene: -
CDR3 protein: CASSPTGQGSFYEQYF; CDR3 DNA: TGTGCCAGCAGCCCGACGGGACAGGGTAGTTTCTACGAGCAGTACTTC; J gene: TRBJ2-7; CDR3 length: 16; V gene: TRBV9; clone size: -; D gene: TRBD1
CDR3 protein: CASSFGGGEQYF; CDR3 DNA: TGTGCCAGCAGTTTCGGGGGGGGAGAGCAGTACTTC; J gene: TRBJ2-7; CDR3 length: 12; V gene: TRBV28; clone size: -; D gene: TRBD2
CDR3 protein: CASSLRGGAQSEQYF; CDR3 DNA: TGTGCCAGCAGCTTAAGGGGGGGGGCCCAAAGCGAGCAGTACTTC; J gene: TRBJ2-7; CDR3 length: 15; V gene: TRBV7-3; clone size: once; D gene: -
CDR3 protein: CASSSHNYEQYF; CDR3 DNA: TGTGCCAGCAGTTCGCATAACTACGAGCAGTACTTC; J gene: TRBJ2-7; CDR3 length: 12; V gene: TRBV27; clone size: -; D gene: -
CDR3 protein: CASSLIGTSGRAPDTQYF; CDR3 DNA: TGTGCCAGCAGCTTAATCGGGACTAGCGGGAGGGCCCCAGATACGCAGTATTTT; J gene: TRBJ2-3; CDR3 length: 18; V gene: TRBV7-9; clone size: -; D gene: TRBD2
CDR3 protein: CASSPRPGTSPTNTGELFF; CDR3 DNA: TGTGCCAGCAGCCCCAGGCCCGGGACTAGCCCCACCAACACCGGGGAGCTGTTTTTT; J gene: TRBJ2-2; CDR3 length: 19; V gene: TRBV9; clone size: -; D gene: TRBD2
CDR3 protein: CASTSGATNEKLFF; CDR3 DNA: -; J gene: TRBJ1-4; CDR3 length: 14; V gene: TRBV19; clone size: -; D gene: -
CDR3 protein: CASSAGRAYNEQFF; CDR3 DNA: TGTGCCAGCAGCGCGGGACGGGCGTACAATGAGCAGTTCTTC; J gene: TRBJ2-1; CDR3 length: 14; V gene: TRBV5-6; clone size: once; D gene: -
CDR3 protein: CASITAGGNTEAFF; CDR3 DNA: TGTGCCAGCATCACTGCAGGAGGGAACACTGAAGCTTTCTTT; J gene: TRBJ1-1; CDR3 length: 14; V gene: TRBV28; clone size: -; D gene: -
CDR3 protein: CASSRGTGYLTDTQYF; CDR3 DNA: TGTGCCAGTAGTAGAGGGACAGGGTACTTGACAGATACGCAGTATTTT; J gene: TRBJ2-3; CDR3 length: 16; V gene: TRBV19; clone size: -; D gene: TRBD1
CDR3 protein: CASSLQETTEAFF; CDR3 DNA: TGTGCCAGCAGCTTACAGGAAACCACTGAAGCTTTCTTT; J gene: TRBJ1-1; CDR3 length: 13; V gene: TRBV7-9; clone size: once; D gene: -
CDR3 protein: CASSPDRGWSTGELFF; CDR3 DNA: TGTGCCAGCAGCCCGGACAGGGGTTGGAGCACCGGGGAGCTGTTTTTT; J gene: TRBJ2-2; CDR3 length: 16; V gene: TRBV5-4; clone size: -; D gene: TRBD1
CDR3 protein: CASRGANTDTQYF; CDR3 DNA: TGTGCCAGCAGAGGGGCGAACACAGATACGCAGTATTTT; J gene: TRBJ2-3; CDR3 length: 13; V gene: TRBV27; clone size: once; D gene: -
CDR3 protein: CAISDGRGNTEAFF; CDR3 DNA: TGTGCCATCAGTGATGGCAGGGGGAACACTGAAGCTTTCTTT; J gene: TRBJ1-1; CDR3 length: 14; V gene: TRBV10-3; clone size: -; D gene: -
CDR3 protein: CASSDGTWLDQPQHF; CDR3 DNA: TGTGCCAGCAGCGACGGGACATGGCTTGATCAGCCCCAGCATTTT; J gene: TRBJ1-5; CDR3 length: 15; V gene: TRBV7-2; clone size: -; D gene: -
CDR3 protein: CSARDHGGQPQHF; CDR3 DNA: TGCAGCGCGAGGGACCACGGGGGTCAGCCCCAGCATTTT; J gene: TRBJ1-5; CDR3 length: 13; V gene: TRBV29-1; clone size: -; D gene: -
CDR3 protein: CASSVDAGASGELFF; CDR3 DNA: TGTGCCAGCAGCGTAGACGCGGGGGCTAGCGGGGAGCTGTTTTTT; J gene: TRBJ2-2; CDR3 length: 15; V gene: TRBV9; clone size: -; D gene: -
CDR3 protein: CASSIASQGGQETQYF; CDR3 DNA: TGTGCCAGTAGTATAGCATCACAGGGGGGCCAAGAGACCCAGTACTTC; J gene: TRBJ2-5; CDR3 length: 16; V gene: TRBV19; clone size: -; D gene: TRBD1
CDR3 protein: CASSLGWDSRNTYEQYF; CDR3 DNA: TGTGCCAGCAGCTTAGGGTGGGACAGCCGAAACACCTACGAGCAGTACTTC; J gene: TRBJ2-7; CDR3 length: 17; V gene: TRBV7-9; clone size: -; D gene: TRBD1
CDR3 protein: CASGLALGVEHTQYF; CDR3 DNA: TGTGCCAGCGGCTTAGCATTAGGGGTAGAACATACGCAGTATTTT; J gene: TRBJ2-3; CDR3 length: 15; V gene: TRBV7-9; clone size: -; D gene: -
CDR3 protein: CASSFNGVGASSGTEAFF; CDR3 DNA: TGTGCCAGCAGCTTCAACGGGGTAGGGGCGTCTAGCGGCACTGAAGCTTTCTTT; J gene: TRBJ1-1; CDR3 length: 18; V gene: TRBV11-3; clone size: -; D gene: -
CDR3 protein: CASSEWGESNQPQHF; CDR3 DNA: TGTGCCAGCAGTGAATGGGGGGAAAGCAATCAGCCCCAGCATTTT; J gene: TRBJ1-5; CDR3 length: 15; V gene: TRBV2; clone size: -; D gene: -
CDR3 protein: CASSLGQVSYNEQFF; CDR3 DNA: TGTGCCAGCAGCTTGGGTCAGGTTAGCTACAATGAGCAGTTCTTC; J gene: TRBJ2-1; CDR3 length: 15; V gene: TRBV5-4; clone size: -; D gene: -
CDR3 protein: CASSTAPGLANEQFF; CDR3 DNA: TGTGCCAGTAGTACTGCGCCGGGACTAGCTAATGAGCAGTTCTTC; J gene: TRBJ2-1; CDR3 length: 15; V gene: TRBV19; clone size: -; D gene: TRBD2
CDR3 protein: CAISEASNQPQHF; CDR3 DNA: TGTGCCATCTCGGAGGCCAGCAATCAGCCCCAGCATTTT; J gene: TRBJ1-5; CDR3 length: 13; V gene: TRBV10-3; clone size: once; D gene: -
CDR3 protein: CASSPPRGGAPGELFF; CDR3 DNA: TGTGCCAGCAGTCCCCCTAGGGGGGGGGCCCCCGGGGAGCTGTTTTTT; J gene: TRBJ2-2; CDR3 length: 16; V gene: TRBV28; clone size: -; D gene: -
CDR3 protein: CASSLSPQREAGELFF; CDR3 DNA: TGCGCCAGCAGCTTAAGCCCCCAGCGGGAGGCCGGGGAGCTGTTTTTT; J gene: TRBJ2-2; CDR3 length: 16; V gene: TRBV5-1; clone size: -; D gene: TRBD2
CDR3 protein: CSVIAGGAYEQYF; CDR3 DNA: TGCAGCGTTATAGCGGGAGGGGCCTACGAGCAGTACTTC; J gene: TRBJ2-7; CDR3 length: 13; V gene: TRBV29-1; clone size: -; D gene: TRBD2